Listed here are 3 T cell receptor beta chains from one sample, sequenced in a study of shared clonotypes between healthy human individuals. Profiling relied on immunoSEQ multiplex PCR, and the TCRdb table lists in-frame clones only, not all of them. This sample has approximately 95,000 clones; about 68% occur once, and the top ten carry roughly 40%. Sequencing was performed on memory CD8+ T cells sorted from blood. Subset denoted: CD45RO+ cells pooled with CCR7-negative TemRA cells. The origin of the receptors is a man under 40 in good health.

This clone was detected a few times. The genes are TRBV6-1 and TRBJ1-1; the D gene is possibly TRBD1 (5 bases). CDR3 length: 13 amino acids. Looked up from germline, CDR1 is MNHNS and CDR2 is SASEGT. V was trimmed by 11 bases and J by 1 base, leaving 14 bases between them. The CDR3 DNA sequence: TGTGCCGGACAACAGGATTCGAACACTGAAGCTTTCTTT. It encodes CAGQQDSNTEAFF.

This clone was detected a few times. The V and J genes are TRBV6-4 and TRBJ2-2; D is undetermined. Germline V gene data show CDR1 as MRHNA and CDR2 as SNTAGT. This CDR3 has 14 amino acids. The V and J ends lost 4 bases and 1 base respectively, with 7 bases between them. In DNA, the CDR3 is TGTGCCAGCAGTGGGGCAGAGAACACCGGGGAGCTGTTTTTT. It is translated as CASSGAENTGELFF.

J is TRBJ2-1 and V is TRBV2; no clear D gene. The CDR3 is 11 amino acids. The V and J ends lost 7 bases and 6 bases respectively, with 7 bases between them. Germline V gene lookup returns CDR1 SNHLY and CDR2 FYNNEI. The CDR3 spells CASMRLNEQFF. The DNA of the CDR3 is TGTGCCAGCATGAGACTCAATGAGCAGTTCTTC. Based on the CDR3 plus reference TRBV2 and TRBJ2-1, the full variable domain is EPEVTQTPSHQVTQMGQEVILRCVPISNHLYFYWYRQILGQKVEFLVSFYNNEISEKSEIFDDQFSVERPDGSNFTLKIRSTKLEDSAMYFCASMRLNEQFFGPGTRLTVL.